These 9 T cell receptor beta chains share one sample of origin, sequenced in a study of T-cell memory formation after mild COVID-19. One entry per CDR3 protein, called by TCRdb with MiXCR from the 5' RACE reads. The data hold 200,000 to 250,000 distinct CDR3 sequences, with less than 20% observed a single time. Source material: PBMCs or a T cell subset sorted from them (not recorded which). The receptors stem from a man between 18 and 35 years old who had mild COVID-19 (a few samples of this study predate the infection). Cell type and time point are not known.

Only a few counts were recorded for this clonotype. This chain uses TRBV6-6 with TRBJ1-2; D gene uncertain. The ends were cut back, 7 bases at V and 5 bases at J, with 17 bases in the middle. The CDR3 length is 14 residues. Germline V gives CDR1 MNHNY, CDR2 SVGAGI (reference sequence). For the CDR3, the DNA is TGTGCCAGCATACCGGGGAAGGTTTTTTATGGCTACACCTTC. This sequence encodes CASIPGKVFYGYTF.

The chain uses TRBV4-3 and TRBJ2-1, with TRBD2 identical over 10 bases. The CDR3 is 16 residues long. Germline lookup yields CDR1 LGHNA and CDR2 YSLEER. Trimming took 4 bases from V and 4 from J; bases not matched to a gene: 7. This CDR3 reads CASSRLTSGAYNEQFF. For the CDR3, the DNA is TGCGCCAGCAGCCGACTCACTAGCGGGGCTTACAATGAGCAGTTCTTC.

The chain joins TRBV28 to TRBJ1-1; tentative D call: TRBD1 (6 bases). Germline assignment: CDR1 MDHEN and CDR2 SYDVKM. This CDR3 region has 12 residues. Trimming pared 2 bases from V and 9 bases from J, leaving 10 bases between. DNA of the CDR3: TGTGCCAGCAGTTTAAGACAGGAGAAAGCTTTCTTT. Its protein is CASSLRQEKAFF.

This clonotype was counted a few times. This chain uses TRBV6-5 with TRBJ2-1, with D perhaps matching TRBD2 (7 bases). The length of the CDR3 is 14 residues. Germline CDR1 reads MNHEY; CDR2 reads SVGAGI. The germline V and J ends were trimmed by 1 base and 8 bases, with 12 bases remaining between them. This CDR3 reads CASSYWGGADEQFF. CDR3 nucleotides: TGTGCCAGCAGTTACTGGGGGGGGGCCGATGAGCAGTTCTTC.

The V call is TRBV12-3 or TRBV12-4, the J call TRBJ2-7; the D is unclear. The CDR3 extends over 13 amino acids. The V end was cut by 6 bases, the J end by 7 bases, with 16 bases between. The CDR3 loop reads CASSRMMLQEQYF. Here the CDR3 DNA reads TGTGCCAGCAGCCGAATGATGTTGCAGGAGCAGTACTTC.

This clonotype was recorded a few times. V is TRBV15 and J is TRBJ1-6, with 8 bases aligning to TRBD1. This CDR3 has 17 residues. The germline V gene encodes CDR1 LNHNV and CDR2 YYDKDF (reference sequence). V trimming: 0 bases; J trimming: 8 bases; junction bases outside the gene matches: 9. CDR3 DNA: TGTGCCACCAGCAGAGATCGACAGGGGTTTAGAGATTCACCCCTCCACTTT. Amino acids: CATSRDRQGFRDSPLHF.

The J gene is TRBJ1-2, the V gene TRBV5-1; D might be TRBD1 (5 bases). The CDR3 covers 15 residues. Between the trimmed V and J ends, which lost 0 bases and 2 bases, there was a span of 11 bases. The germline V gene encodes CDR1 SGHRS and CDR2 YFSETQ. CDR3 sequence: CASSLALPGNYGYTF. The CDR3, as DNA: TGCGCCAGCAGCTTGGCCTTGCCAGGGAACTATGGCTACACCTTC.

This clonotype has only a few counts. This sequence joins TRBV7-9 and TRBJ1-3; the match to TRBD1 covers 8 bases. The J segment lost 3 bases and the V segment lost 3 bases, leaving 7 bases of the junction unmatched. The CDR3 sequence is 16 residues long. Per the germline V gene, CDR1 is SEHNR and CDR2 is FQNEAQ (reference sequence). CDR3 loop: CASSFSQGASGNTIYF. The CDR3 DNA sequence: TGTGCCAGCAGCTTTTCCCAGGGGGCTAGTGGAAACACCATATATTTT.

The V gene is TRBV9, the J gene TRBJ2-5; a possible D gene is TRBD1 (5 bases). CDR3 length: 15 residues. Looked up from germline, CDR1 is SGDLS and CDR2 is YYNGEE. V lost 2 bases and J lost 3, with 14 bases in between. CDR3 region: CASSVVGQGKETQYF. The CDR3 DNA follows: TGTGCCAGCAGCGTGGTAGGGCAGGGTAAAGAGACCCAGTACTTC.